The 11 T cell receptor beta chains in this list originate from one sample, sequenced in a study of blood T cell repertoires in COVID-19 (TCRdb year 2020). Library preparation employed the immunoSEQ multiplex PCR assay. This immuneACCESS table, as held by TCRdb, lists in-frame sequences with V and J called but not all clones. Of the missing ones, under half trace to an unresolved V gene in checked studies; the others have no known cause. The sample table contains fewer than 450,000 clones; only one count was recorded for 91% of them. The ten largest make up about 3.5% of the sample. The sequencing sample was made of peripheral blood. Source of these receptors: a woman aged 18-29 years who had recovered from COVID-19.

The chain combines TRBV21-1 with TRBJ2-3; the table's TRBD2 call for D was not verified on the DNA. TRBV21-1 is listed as a pseudogene. The CDR3 totals 16 residues. The CDR3 loop is CASSKPAGGRTDTQYF. For the CDR3, the DNA is TGTGCCAGCAGCAAGCCCGCGGGAGGAAGGACAGATACGCAGTATTTT.

This clone was counted once. This chain connects TRBV12-3 or TRBV12-4 to TRBJ1-2; TRBD1 agrees at 7 bases. J gave up 6 bases and V 7 bases, and 5 bases lay outside the gene matches. The CDR3 sequence is 12 residues long. Written as DNA, the CDR3 is TGTGCCAGCACCCAGACAGGGAATGGCTACACCTTC. Encoded protein: CASTQTGNGYTF.

The V and J genes are TRBV28 and TRBJ2-7; 9 nucleotides match TRBD2. The V segment lost 5 bases and the J segment 8 bases; nucleotides outside the gene matches: 10. Looked up from germline, CDR1 is MDHEN and CDR2 is SYDVKM. The CDR3 sequence is 14 residues long. This chain's CDR3 is CASSPRGSGSKQYV. For the CDR3, the DNA is TGTGCCAGCAGTCCCCGGGGTAGCGGGAGTAAGCAGTACGTC.

The chain has TRBV5-1 and TRBJ2-1; no reliable D call. This CDR3 spans 14 amino acids. Per the germline V gene, CDR1 is SGHRS and CDR2 is YFSETQ. Trimming stripped 2 bases from V and 5 bases from J, with 11 bases between. CDR3 sequence reads: CASSFSGEHNEQFF. Here the CDR3 DNA reads TGCGCCAGCAGCTTTTCCGGAGAGCACAATGAGCAGTTCTTC. The whole variable domain, filled in from reference TRBV5-1 and TRBJ2-1, reads KAGVTQTPRYLIKTRGQQVTLSCSPISGHRSVSWYQQTPGQGLQFLFEYFSETQRNKGNFPGRFSGRQFSNSRSEMNVSTLELGDSALYLCASSFSGEHNEQFFGPGTRLTVL.

The gene calls are TRBV4-3 and TRBJ2-7; D might be TRBD2 (6 bases). Germline V gene data show CDR1 as LGHNA and CDR2 as YSLEER. Trimming stripped 1 base from V and 1 base from J, with 23 bases between. This CDR3 is 19 amino acids long. CDR3 coding DNA: TGCGCCAGCAGCCAAGTTTCAGAGTCGGGTAGCGGTGGGTCCTACGAGCAGTACGTC. This encodes CASSQVSESGSGGSYEQYV.

The chain recombines TRBV30 with TRBJ1-4; 7 bases fit TRBD1. This CDR3 has 13 residues. With 7 bases clipped from V and 3 bases from J, the junction kept 5 bases outside the gene matches. Germline CDR1 GTSNPN, CDR2 SVGIG (reference sequence). CDR3 in amino acids: CASTGQPNEKLFF. The DNA of the CDR3 is TGTGCCTCTACGGGACAGCCTAATGAAAAACTGTTTTTT.

This chain connects TRBV12-3 or TRBV12-4 to TRBJ1-3; TRBD1 agrees at 8 bases. The ends lost 5 bases at V and 9 bases at J; junction bases unmatched: 6. This CDR3 comprises 13 residues. The CDR3 DNA reads TGTGCCAGCAGTCTCCGGGACAGGTCCACCATATATTTT. Translated: CASSLRDRSTIYF.

The chain employs TRBV11-2 and TRBJ1-6, with a tentative D call TRBD1 (5 bases). The germline V gene encodes CDR1 SGHAT and CDR2 FQNNGV. The CDR3 extends over 11 amino acids. Trimming shortened V by 5 bases and J by 13 bases, and 9 bases separated the two germline ends. For the CDR3, the DNA is TGTGCCAGCAGCCGGGGGGGGCCCCTCCACTTT. This codes for CASSRGGPLHF.

V and J are TRBV28 and TRBJ2-7, with D unclear. The CDR3 consists of 13 residues. The germline gives CDR1 MDHEN, CDR2 SYDVKM. V shed 2 bases and J shed 5 bases, with 10 bases lying between them. Written as DNA, the CDR3 is TGTGCCAGCAGTTTAACCAGGTACGACGAGCAGTACGTC. Encoded protein: CASSLTRYDEQYV.

The chain has TRBV7-9 and TRBJ2-2, with D uncertain. The V end was cut by 3 bases, the J end by 1 base, with 6 bases between. This CDR3 contains 14 residues. Germline CDR1 and CDR2: SEHNR and FQNEAQ (reference sequence). The CDR3 region is CASSLELNTGELFF. The CDR3 DNA follows: TGTGCCAGCAGCTTGGAGCTGAACACCGGGGAGCTGTTTTTT. The variable domain in full, completed from reference TRBV7-9 and TRBJ2-2, reads DTGVSQNPRHKITKRGQNVTFRCDPISEHNRLYWYRQTLGQGPEFLTYFQNEAQLEKSRLLSDRFSAERPKGSFSTLEIQRTEQGDSAMYLCASSLELNTGELFFGEGSRLTVL.

The chain combines TRBV7-9 with TRBJ2-7, with 8 positions matching TRBD2. Germline assignment: CDR1 SEHNR and CDR2 FQNEAQ (reference sequence). The V and J ends lost 1 base and 7 bases, in that order; junction bases with no gene match: 3. The CDR3 has 13 residues. The CDR3 protein is CASSLEREQEQYV. The CDR3 nucleotides are TGTGCCAGCAGCTTAGAGCGGGAGCAAGAGCAGTACGTC.